This T cell receptor (beta chain) appears in the sequencing data of a study of T-cell memory formation after mild COVID-19. Looking at the study overall: For the most part, TCR clusters were specific to one donor. Points from the study as a whole: Clones shrinking between day 15 and 85 showed a balanced CD4/CD8 split, and those that grew later tilted toward CD4+. The pre-infection memory compartment contained some responding clones, suggesting cross-reactive memory joined.

A note on this clonotype: Its antigen is not known.

In TCRdb, the 5' RACE reads were re-called with MiXCR into one record per CDR3 protein. The sample has approximately 260,000 distinct CDR3 sequences; roughly 15% are singletons. The sequence derives from a man between 18 and 35 years old who had mild COVID-19 (a few samples of this study predate the infection). Cell type and time point are not known. Sample: PBMCs or a T cell subset sorted from them (not recorded which).

The DNA for the CDR3 is TGTGCCAGCAGCCAAGAAGGATCATTCATCCAAGAGACCCAGTACTTC. Protein sequence: CASSQEGSFIQETQYF. This chain links TRBV4-2 with TRBJ2-5; D is ambiguous. The CDR3 extends over 16 amino acids. Between the trimmed V and J ends, which lost 0 bases and 1 base, there was a span of 12 bases. Germline V gives CDR1 LGHNA, CDR2 YNFKEQ.